This TCR beta chain was identified during a study of control samples from healthy donors and cancer patients. TCRdb's table, derived via immunoSEQ multiplex PCR, lists solely in-frame clones and lacks some. The sample contains 76,000 or so clones, 89% of which appear only once. V lost 6 bases and J lost 6, with 20 bases in between. CDR3 length: 16 amino acids. Looked up from germline, CDR1 is LGHNT and CDR2 is FRNRAP. The specimen sequenced was PBMCs. The chain employs TRBV12-5 and TRBJ2-2, with D maybe TRBD1 (5 bases). This receptor was taken from a woman between 50 and 59 years old with colorectal cancer. For the CDR3, the DNA is TGTGCTAGTGGCCCCCGTGGGGCTACAGAACCCGGGGAGCTGTTTTTT. Residues: CASGPRGATEPGELFF.